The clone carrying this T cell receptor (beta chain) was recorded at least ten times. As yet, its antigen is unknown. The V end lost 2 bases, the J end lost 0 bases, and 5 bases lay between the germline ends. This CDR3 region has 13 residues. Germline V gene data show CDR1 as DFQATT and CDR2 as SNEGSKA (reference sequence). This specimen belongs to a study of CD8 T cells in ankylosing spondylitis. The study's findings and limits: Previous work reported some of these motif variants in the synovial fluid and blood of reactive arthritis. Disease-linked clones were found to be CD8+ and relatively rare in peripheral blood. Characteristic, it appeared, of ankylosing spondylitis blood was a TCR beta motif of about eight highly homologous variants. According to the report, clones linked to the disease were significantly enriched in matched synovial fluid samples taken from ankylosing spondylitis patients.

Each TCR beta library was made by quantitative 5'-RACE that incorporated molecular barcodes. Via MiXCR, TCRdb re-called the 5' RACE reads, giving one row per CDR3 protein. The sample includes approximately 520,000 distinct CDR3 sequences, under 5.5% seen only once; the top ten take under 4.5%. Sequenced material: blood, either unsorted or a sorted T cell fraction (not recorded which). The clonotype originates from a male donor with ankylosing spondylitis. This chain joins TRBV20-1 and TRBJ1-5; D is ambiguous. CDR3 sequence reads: CSARSDSNQPQHF. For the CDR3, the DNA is TGCAGTGCTAGAAGTGATAGCAATCAGCCCCAGCATTTT.